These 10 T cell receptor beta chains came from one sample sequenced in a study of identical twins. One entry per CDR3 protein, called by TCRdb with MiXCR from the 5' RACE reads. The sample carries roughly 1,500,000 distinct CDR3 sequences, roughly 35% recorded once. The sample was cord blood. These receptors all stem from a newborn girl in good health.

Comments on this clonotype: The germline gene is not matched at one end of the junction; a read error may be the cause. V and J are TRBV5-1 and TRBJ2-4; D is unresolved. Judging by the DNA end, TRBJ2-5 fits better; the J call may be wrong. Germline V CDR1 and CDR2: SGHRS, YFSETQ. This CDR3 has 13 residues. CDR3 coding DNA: TGCGCCAGCTGCTTGGGTGGACAAGAGACCCAGTACTTC. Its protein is CASCLGGQETQYF.

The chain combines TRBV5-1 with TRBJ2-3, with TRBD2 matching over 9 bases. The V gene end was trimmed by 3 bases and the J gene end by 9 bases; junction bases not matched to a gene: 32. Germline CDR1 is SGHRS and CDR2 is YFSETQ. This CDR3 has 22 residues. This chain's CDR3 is CASSWLPTGRVFNPAGGRTQYF. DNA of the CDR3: TGCGCCAGCAGCTGGCTGCCTACAGGGCGTGTCTTCAACCCGGCGGGGGGGCGGACGCAGTATTTT.

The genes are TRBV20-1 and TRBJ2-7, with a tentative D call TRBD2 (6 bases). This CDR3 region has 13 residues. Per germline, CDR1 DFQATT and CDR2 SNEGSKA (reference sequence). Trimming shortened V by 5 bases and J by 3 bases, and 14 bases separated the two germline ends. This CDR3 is CSAGGLVIYEQYF. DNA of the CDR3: TGCAGTGCTGGAGGGTTAGTAATCTACGAGCAGTACTTC.

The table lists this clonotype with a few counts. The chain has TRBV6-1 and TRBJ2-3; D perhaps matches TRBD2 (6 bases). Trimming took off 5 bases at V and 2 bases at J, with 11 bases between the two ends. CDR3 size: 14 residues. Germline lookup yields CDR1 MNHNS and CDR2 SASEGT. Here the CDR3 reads CASSTSRATDTQYF. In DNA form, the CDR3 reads TGTGCCAGCAGTACTAGCCGTGCCACAGATACGCAGTATTTT.

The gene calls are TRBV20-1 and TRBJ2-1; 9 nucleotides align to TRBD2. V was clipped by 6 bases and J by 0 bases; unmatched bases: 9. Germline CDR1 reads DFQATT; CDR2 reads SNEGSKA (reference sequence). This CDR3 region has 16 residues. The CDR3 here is CSAALAGRSSYNEQFF. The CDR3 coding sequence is TGCAGTGCCGCACTAGCGGGTCGGAGCTCCTACAATGAGCAGTTCTTC.

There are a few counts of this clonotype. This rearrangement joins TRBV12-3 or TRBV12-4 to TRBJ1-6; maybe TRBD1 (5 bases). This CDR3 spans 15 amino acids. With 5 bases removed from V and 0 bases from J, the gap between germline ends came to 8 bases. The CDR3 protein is CASSRGSSYNSPLHF. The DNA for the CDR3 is TGTGCCAGCAGTCGGGGGAGCTCCTATAATTCACCCCTCCACTTT.

The DNA for the CDR3 is TGTGCCAGCAGTAAGGGGTGGCCATCCCAGATTAGGGGCTACACCTTC. Protein: CASSKGWPSQIRGYTF. V and J are TRBV12-3 or TRBV12-4 and TRBJ1-2, with D possibly matching TRBD1 (5 bases). The CDR3 consists of 16 residues. Trimming removed 5 bases at V and 8 bases at J, with 24 bases between.

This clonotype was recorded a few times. The CDR3 spells CSATHRGRPVTDTQYF. The CDR3 region has the DNA TGCAGTGCTACTCACAGAGGACGCCCGGTCACAGATACGCAGTATTTT. This sequence joins TRBV20-1 and TRBJ2-3, with D uncertain. This CDR3 comprises 16 residues. Per germline, CDR1 DFQATT and CDR2 SNEGSKA (reference sequence). The V end lost 4 bases, the J end lost 2 bases, and 19 bases lay between the germline ends.

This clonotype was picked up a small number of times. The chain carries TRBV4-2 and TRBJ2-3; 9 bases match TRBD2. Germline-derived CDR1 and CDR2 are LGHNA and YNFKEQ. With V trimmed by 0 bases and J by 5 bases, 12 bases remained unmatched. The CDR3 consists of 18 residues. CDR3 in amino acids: CASSQDPLIAGVRDTQYF. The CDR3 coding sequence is TGTGCCAGCAGCCAAGACCCTTTAATAGCGGGAGTTCGAGATACGCAGTATTTT.

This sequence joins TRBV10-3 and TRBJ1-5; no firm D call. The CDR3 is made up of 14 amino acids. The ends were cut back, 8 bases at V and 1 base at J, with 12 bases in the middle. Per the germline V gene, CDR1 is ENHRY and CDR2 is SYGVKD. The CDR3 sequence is CAISDGLSNQPQHF. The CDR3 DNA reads TGTGCCATCTCGGACGGTTTGAGCAATCAGCCCCAGCATTTT.